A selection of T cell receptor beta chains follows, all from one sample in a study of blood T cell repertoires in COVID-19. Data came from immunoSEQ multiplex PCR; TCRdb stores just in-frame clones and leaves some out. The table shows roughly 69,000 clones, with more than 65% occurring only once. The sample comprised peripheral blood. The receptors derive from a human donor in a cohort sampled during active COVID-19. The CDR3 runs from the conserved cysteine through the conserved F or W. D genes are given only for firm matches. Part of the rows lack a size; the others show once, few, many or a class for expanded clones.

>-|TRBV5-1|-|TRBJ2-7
TGCGCCAGCAGCTTAAGGGGTACGGACTACGAGCAGTACTTC
CASSLRGTDYEQYF
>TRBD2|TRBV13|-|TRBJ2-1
TGTGCCAGCAGCTCAGCGGGGGGCGGGTACAATGAGCAGTTCTTC
CASSSAGGGYNEQFF
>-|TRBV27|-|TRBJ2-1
TGTGCCAGCAGTTTAAGGTTGAGCGGTTACAATGAGCAGTTCTTC
CASSLRLSGYNEQFF
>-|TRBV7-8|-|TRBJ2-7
TGTGCCAGCAGCTTATCGTTGAGAGACTACGAGCAGTACTTC
CASSLSLRDYEQYF
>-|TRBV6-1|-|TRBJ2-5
TGTGCCAGCAGTGAACAGGGTATGGTGACCCAGTACTTC
CASSEQGMVTQYF
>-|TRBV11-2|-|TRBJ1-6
TGTGCCAGCAGCTTAGTTCCGCTTTCTGCGTCACCCCTCCACTTT
CASSLVPLSASPLHF
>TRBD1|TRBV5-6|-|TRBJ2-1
TGTGCCAGCAGCTTAGGTGTCAGGGGGTACGACAATGAGCAGTTCTTC
CASSLGVRGYDNEQFF
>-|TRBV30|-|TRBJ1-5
TGTGCCTGGAGCAGGGCTGATTATCAGCCCCAGCATTTT
CAWSRADYQPQHF
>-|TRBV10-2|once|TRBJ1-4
TGCGCCAGCAGTGAGTCACAGGCCTCTGGTGAAAAACTGTTTTTT
CASSESQASGEKLFF
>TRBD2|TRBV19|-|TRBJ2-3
TGTGCCAGTCGGGCGGGGGACCTCACAGATACGCAGTATTTT
CASRAGDLTDTQYF
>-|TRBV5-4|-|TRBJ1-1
TGTGCCAGCAGCTTGGCCGGAGCCTTGAACACTGAAGCTTTCTTT
CASSLAGALNTEAFF
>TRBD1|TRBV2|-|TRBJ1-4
TGTGCCAGCAAGACAGGGGAAACTAATGAAAAACTGTTTTTT
CASKTGETNEKLFF
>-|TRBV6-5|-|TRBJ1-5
TGTGCCAGCAGTTACTCACCCAGTTCCGATCAGCCCCAGCATTTT
CASSYSPSSDQPQHF
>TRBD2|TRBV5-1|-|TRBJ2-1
TGCGCCAGCAGCTCACCGGGACTAGCGGGGGAGAACAATGAGCAGTTCTTC
CASSSPGLAGENNEQFF
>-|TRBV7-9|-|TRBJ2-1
TGTGCCAGCACCACCCCAGGGCGGGGTGAGCAGTTCTTC
CASTTPGRGEQFF
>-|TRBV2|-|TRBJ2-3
TGTGCCAGCAGCCAACAGGGAAGGCTAGATACGCAGTATTTT
CASSQQGRLDTQYF
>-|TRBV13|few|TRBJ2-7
TGTGCCAGCAGCTTAGGGGGGGGTACTTCGTACGAGCAGTACTTC
CASSLGGGTSYEQYF
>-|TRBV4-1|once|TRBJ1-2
TGCGCCAGCAGCCTACAGGCTAACTATGGCTACACCTTC
CASSLQANYGYTF
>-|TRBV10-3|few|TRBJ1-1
TGTGCCATCAGTGAGTCGAGGGGGACTGAAGCTTTCTTT
CAISESRGTEAFF
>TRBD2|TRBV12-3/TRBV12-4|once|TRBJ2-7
TGTGCCAGCAGGCGGACTAGTTCCGGCGAGCAGTACTTC
CASRRTSSGEQYF
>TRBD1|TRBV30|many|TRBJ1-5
TGTGCCTGGTCGACAGGGTTCGATCAGCCCCAGCATTTT
CAWSTGFDQPQHF
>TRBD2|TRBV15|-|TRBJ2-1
TGTGCCACCAGCAGAGATCTGGGAGGGTATGAGCAGTTCTTC
CATSRDLGGYEQFF
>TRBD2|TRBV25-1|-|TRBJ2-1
TGTGCTAGCAGTGCCCTAGCGGGGGTGGATGAGCAGTTCTTC
CASSALAGVDEQFF
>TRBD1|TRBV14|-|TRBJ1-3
TGTGCCAGCAGCCACGGGGACAGCTACTCTGGAAACACCATATATTTT
CASSHGDSYSGNTIYF
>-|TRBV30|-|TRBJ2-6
TGTGCCTGGAGTGTAGGGGTTTCGGCTGGGGCCAACGTCCTGACTTTC
CAWSVGVSAGANVLTF
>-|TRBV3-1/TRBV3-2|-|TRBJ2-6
TGTGCCAGCTCCCAGCCGCGGATCTCTGGGGCCAACGTCCTGACTTTC
CASSQPRISGANVLTF
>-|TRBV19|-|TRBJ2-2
TGTGCCAGTAAGGCTGGGCAGGGGGGCACCGGGGAGCTGTTTTTT
CASKAGQGGTGELFF
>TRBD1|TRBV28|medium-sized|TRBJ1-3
TGTGCCAGCAGTTTCCACGGGACAGAGAGCTCTGGAAACACCATATATTTT
CASSFHGTESSGNTIYF
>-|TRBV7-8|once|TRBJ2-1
TGTGCCAGCAGCTTGTCTAGCGCCTCCTACAATGAGCAGTTCTTC
CASSLSSASYNEQFF
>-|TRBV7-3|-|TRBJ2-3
TGTGCCAGCAGCTTAAAGGGGCGAAGCACAGATACGCAGTATTTT
CASSLKGRSTDTQYF
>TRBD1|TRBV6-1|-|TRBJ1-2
TGTGCCAGCAGTGAGCGACAGGGGGTCGGCCCGTACTCCTTC
CASSERQGVGPYSF
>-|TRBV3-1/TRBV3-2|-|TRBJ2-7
TGTGCCAGGGCTCCCTACGAGCAGTACTTC
CARAPYEQYF
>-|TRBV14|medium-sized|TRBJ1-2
TGTGCCAGCAGCCAAGGGCTCAACCCTTATGGCTACACCTTC
CASSQGLNPYGYTF
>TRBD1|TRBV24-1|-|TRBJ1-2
TGTGCCACCAGTGATTTCGGGACAGGTGGGGGGTACACCTTC
CATSDFGTGGGYTF
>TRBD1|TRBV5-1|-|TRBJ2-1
TGCGCCAGCAGCTCAACGACAGGGTCCTACAATGAGCAGTTCTTC
CASSSTTGSYNEQFF
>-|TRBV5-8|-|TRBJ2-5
TGTGCCAGCAGCTTGCTTTTTAACAGGCCGGGGGCCCAGTACTTC
CASSLLFNRPGAQYF
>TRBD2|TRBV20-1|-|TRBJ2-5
TGCAGTGCTAGTGGGACTAGCGGGATTCAAGAGACCCAGTACTTC
CSASGTSGIQETQYF